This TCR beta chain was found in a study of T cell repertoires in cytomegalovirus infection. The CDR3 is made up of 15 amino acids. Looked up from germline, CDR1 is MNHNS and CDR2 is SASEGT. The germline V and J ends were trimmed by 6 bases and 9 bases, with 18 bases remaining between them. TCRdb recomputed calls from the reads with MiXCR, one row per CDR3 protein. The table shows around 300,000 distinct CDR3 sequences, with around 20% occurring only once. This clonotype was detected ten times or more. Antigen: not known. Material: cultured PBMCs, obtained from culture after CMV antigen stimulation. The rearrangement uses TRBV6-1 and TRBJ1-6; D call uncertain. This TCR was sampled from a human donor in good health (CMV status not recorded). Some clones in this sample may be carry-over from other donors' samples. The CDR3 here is CASSLASGLGSPLHF. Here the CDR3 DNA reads TGTGCCAGCAGCCTGGCTAGCGGGTTGGGTTCACCCCTCCACTTT.